This section outlines one TCR beta chain sequence together with its context. The sample comes from a study of blood T cell repertoires in COVID-19. Study context: PBMCs, B-cell-depleted T cells, or T cells provided the cDNA or gDNA that made up the material.

The table came from immunoSEQ multiplex PCR; TCRdb's copy has only in-frame clones and leaves some out. The table lists roughly 350,000 clones, under 95% of them singletons, with roughly 18% in the top ten. Across 20 to 25 US areas, participants ranged in age from about 18 to 90 years. V lost 3 bases and J lost 5, with 13 bases in between. In germline, CDR1 is MDHEN, CDR2 SYDVKM. This CDR3 spans 14 amino acids. This sequence originates from a young woman who had recovered from COVID-19. Sequenced material: PBMCs or T cells enriched from blood (not recorded which). The genes are TRBV28 and TRBJ2-5, with D perhaps matching TRBD2 (7 bases). CDR3 protein: CASSFGGGTETQYF. The DNA of the CDR3 is TGTGCCAGCAGTTTTGGGGGGGGCACGGAGACCCAGTACTTC.